The next 16 T cell receptor beta chains were all read from a single sample in a study of low-dose radiotherapy and immunotherapy resistance in tumors. Stated time point: after trial treatment. The treatment denotes: LDRT plus nivolumab, ipilimumab, low-dose cyclophosphamide and aspirin (RACIN trial). TCRs were put through 20 to 25 PCR cycles of amplification with Phusion. A constant-region primer and the V-primer adapter served as the primer pair. TCRdb recomputed calls from the reads with MiXCR, one row per CDR3 protein. This table has around 57,000 distinct CDR3 sequences, roughly a third appearing once. The sequences come from PBMCs, collected after low-dose radiotherapy plus immunotherapy. These receptors all stem from a male donor with rectosigmoid adenocarcinoma.

This clonotype has at least ten counts. The chain recombines TRBV6-2 or TRBV6-3 with TRBJ1-6; TRBD1 aligns across 10 bases. V dropped 8 bases and J dropped 11; count of bases not matched to a gene: 12. CDR1 and CDR2 (germline): MNHEY, SVGEGT. The CDR3 runs 15 residues. The CDR3 nucleotides read TGTGCCAGCGCTCCCTCCGGGACAGGGGCGACACCCCTCCACTTT. This sequence encodes CASAPSGTGATPLHF.

This chain links TRBV11-2 with TRBJ2-5, with D hard to call. V lost 0 bases and J 7 bases, leaving 12 bases between the germline ends. This CDR3 region has 14 residues. Germline-derived CDR1 and CDR2 are SGHAT and FQNNGV. CDR3 in amino acids: CASSLERPDGTQYF. The CDR3 DNA follows: TGTGCCAGCAGCTTAGAGAGGCCAGACGGGACCCAGTACTTC.

The chain joins TRBV5-1 to TRBJ1-1; 7 bases are shared with TRBD1. The V segment lost 3 bases and the J segment 7 bases; nucleotides outside the gene matches: 12. This CDR3 has 15 residues. Per germline, CDR1 SGHRS and CDR2 YFSETQ. As DNA, the CDR3 is TGCGCCAGCAGCTCCCCCCAGACAGGGAGAGGTGAAGCTTTCTTT. It encodes CASSSPQTGRGEAFF.

This clonotype appeared many times. This rearrangement joins TRBV7-2 to TRBJ2-1; D is uncertain. Trimming took 5 bases from V and 0 from J, leaving 11 bases between them. The CDR3 consists of 15 residues. Germline CDR1 is SGHTA and CDR2 is FQGNSA. DNA for the CDR3: TGTGCCAGCAGCCCCTCAACGAGCTCCTACAATGAGCAGTTCTTC. Amino acid sequence: CASSPSTSSYNEQFF.

This clonotype was found many times. In nucleotides, the CDR3 is TGCGCCAGCAGCTACGGAAGCGGGAGCTCCTACAATGAGCAGTTCTTC. Its protein is CASSYGSGSSYNEQFF. This chain connects TRBV5-1 to TRBJ2-1, with 8 bases fitting TRBD2. Trimming at V came to 3 bases and at J to 0 bases, leaving 5 bases not matched to a gene. The germline V gene has CDR1 SGHRS and CDR2 YFSETQ. The CDR3 is made up of 16 amino acids.

This clonotype was counted many times. V and J are TRBV9 and TRBJ2-6; no reliable D call. The length of the CDR3 is 15 residues. V was trimmed by 4 bases and J by 2 bases, leaving 10 bases between them. Germline V gives CDR1 SGDLS, CDR2 YYNGEE. CDR3 loop: CASSPQETGANVLTF. CDR3 nucleotide sequence: TGTGCCAGCAGCCCCCAAGAGACTGGGGCCAACGTCCTGACTTTC.

The V gene is TRBV3-1, the J gene TRBJ2-7; TRBD2 aligns across 7 bases. Germline V gives CDR1 LGHDT, CDR2 YNNKEL (reference sequence). The CDR3 runs 16 residues. V lost 0 bases and J lost 7; bases outside the gene matches: 12. This chain's CDR3 is CASSQDRTRAGREQYF. The CDR3 DNA sequence: TGTGCCAGCAGCCAAGATCGGACTAGAGCAGGGCGTGAGCAGTACTTC.

Concerning this clonotype itself: Only one base separates this from a far larger clonotype, so it likely reflects a read error. The rearrangement uses TRBV27 and TRBJ2-1, with unresolved D. V was clipped by 7 bases and J by 10 bases, with 17 bases between them. Germline V gene lookup returns CDR1 MNHEY and CDR2 SMNVEV (reference sequence). The CDR3 has 13 residues. The CDR3 region is CASTGPALYEQFF. Written as DNA, the CDR3 is TGTGCCAGCACAGGACCCGCTCTCTACGAGCAGTTCTTC.

This clonotype showed up just a few times. The V gene is TRBV2, the J gene TRBJ2-1; TRBD1 is a possible D gene (6 bases). Trimming pared 6 bases from V and 4 bases from J, leaving 16 bases between. Germline-derived CDR1 and CDR2 are SNHLY and FYNNEI. This CDR3 has 15 residues. CDR3 sequence (DNA): TGTGCCAGCAGAGATAGGGGGACGATATACAATGAGCAGTTCTTC. This encodes CASRDRGTIYNEQFF.

The rearrangement links TRBV28 to TRBJ2-1; 9 bases map to TRBD1. This CDR3 contains 16 residues. Germline assignment: CDR1 MDHEN and CDR2 SYDVKM. Unmatched junction bases numbered 13, after V lost 5 bases and J lost 8 bases. This CDR3 reads CASSHNPLRTGDEQFF. The CDR3 DNA follows: TGTGCCAGCAGTCACAATCCTCTCCGGACAGGGGATGAGCAGTTCTTC.

The gene calls are TRBV28 and TRBJ2-7; TRBD2 aligns across 13 bases. From germline, CDR1 is MDHEN and CDR2 SYDVKM. The CDR3 loop spans 13 amino acids. J lost 4 bases, V lost 8 bases, and 2 bases had no gene match. DNA for the CDR3: TGTGCCAGCCGGACTAGCGGGAGATACGAGCAGTACTTC. Amino acids: CASRTSGRYEQYF.

The chain has TRBV28 and TRBJ2-7; a weak D match, TRBD2 (6 bases). The CDR3 totals 13 residues. The germline gives CDR1 MDHEN, CDR2 SYDVKM. V was shortened by 6 bases and J by 2 bases, with 11 bases between the two germline ends. The CDR3 loop is CASSPGLTYEQYF. CDR3 bases: TGTGCCAGCAGCCCGGGACTTACCTACGAGCAGTACTTC.

Only a few counts were recorded for this clonotype. V usage is TRBV2 and J usage is TRBJ1-6, with D maybe TRBD1 (6 bases). With 7 bases removed from V and 0 bases from J, the gap between germline ends came to 10 bases. The V gene's germline CDR1 is SNHLY and CDR2 FYNNEI. The CDR3 spans 15 residues. CDR3 protein: CASKGESSYNSPLHF. The CDR3 DNA reads TGTGCCAGCAAGGGGGAGAGCTCCTATAATTCACCCCTCCACTTT.

Concerning this clonotype: A far larger clone is one base from this, pointing to a likely read error. The chain combines TRBV29-1 with TRBJ2-7; 7 nucleotides align to TRBD1. With 6 bases clipped from V and 7 bases from J, the junction kept 12 bases outside the gene matches. CDR3 length: 13 residues. Germline-derived CDR1 and CDR2 are SQVTM and ANQGSEA. CDR3 nucleotides: TGCAGCGTCGGGACAGACTCCTACAATGAGCAGTACTTC. Amino acids: CSVGTDSYNEQYF.

In its sample, this clonotype was seen a few times. The V and J genes are TRBV15 and TRBJ2-2; the match to TRBD1 covers 7 bases. The CDR3 covers 17 residues. The junction had 12 bases not matched to a gene; V was cut back by 5 bases and J by 3 bases. The V gene's germline CDR1 is LNHNV and CDR2 YYDKDF (reference sequence). CDR3 sequence: CATSRRDHRGYTGELFF. The CDR3 nucleotides read TGTGCCACCAGCCGACGGGACCACAGGGGCTACACCGGGGAGCTGTTTTTT.

This sequence joins TRBV27 and TRBJ1-4; weak D call: TRBD1 (5 bases). CDR1 and CDR2 from the germline V gene are MNHEY and SMNVEV (reference sequence). V lost 9 bases and J lost 5, with 16 bases in between. CDR3 size: 14 residues. This CDR3 is CASITRGKNEKLFF. CDR3 nucleotide sequence: TGTGCCAGTATCACAAGGGGTAAAAATGAAAAACTGTTTTTT.